The 6 T cell receptor beta chains below come from one sample, sequenced in a study of breast tumors, draining lymph nodes, adjacent tissues. The lymph nodes were axillary draining lymph nodes from breast cancer patients. TCRdb re-called the multiplex PCR reads through MiXCR, storing one row per CDR3 protein. This table has 130,000 or so distinct CDR3 sequences, 20% to 25% appearing once. The sample consisted of axillary lymph node tissue. These receptors all stem from a female donor with breast cancer. Some clones in this sample may be carry-over from other donors' samples.

The table lists this clonotype with many counts. The CDR3 coding sequence is TGTGCCAGCAGCCGCGACACGTCCTACGAGCAGTACTTC. Translated: CASSRDTSYEQYF. This chain uses TRBV6-1 with TRBJ2-7, with D unclear. Germline V gene sequence: CDR1 MNHNS, CDR2 SASEGT. Trimming pared 6 bases from V and 1 base from J, leaving 10 bases between. This CDR3 has 13 residues.

In this sample, this clonotype turned up many times. The chain joins TRBV4-1 to TRBJ1-5; a weak D match, TRBD1 (5 bases). Germline V gene lookup returns CDR1 MGHRA and CDR2 YSYEKL. V was clipped by 4 bases and J by 3 bases, with 10 bases between them. The CDR3 runs 14 residues. CDR3 amino acids: CASSLGHNNQPQHF. CDR3 nucleotides: TGCGCCAGCAGCCTCGGACACAACAATCAGCCCCAGCATTTT.

This clonotype has just a few counts. This chain joins TRBV19 and TRBJ2-4; D is unresolved. Trimming removed 5 bases from V and 0 bases from J, with 14 bases in between. CDR1 is LNHDA, CDR2 SQIVND, per germline (reference sequence). The CDR3 length is 16 residues. CDR3 residues: CASSSGEVSAKNIQYF. CDR3 coding DNA: TGTGCCAGTAGTTCGGGCGAGGTTTCAGCCAAAAACATTCAGTACTTC.

This clonotype has at least ten counts. The chain is built from TRBV7-3 and TRBJ2-5; the D gene could be TRBD1 or TRBD2 (7 bases each). The V end was cut by 4 bases, the J end by 2 bases, with 14 bases between. This CDR3 comprises 15 residues. Looked up from germline, CDR1 is SGHTA and CDR2 is FQGTGA. This CDR3 reads CASSSGGQSQETQYF. As DNA, the CDR3 is TGTGCCAGCAGCTCGGGGGGACAGTCGCAAGAGACCCAGTACTTC.

This chain joins TRBV20-1 and TRBJ1-6, with 7 bases fitting TRBD1. The CDR3 runs 17 residues. J gave up 10 bases and V 2 bases, and 17 bases lay outside the gene matches. Germline lookup yields CDR1 DFQATT and CDR2 SNEGSKA (reference sequence). The CDR3 nucleotides read TGCAGTGCTAGACCCCCCTTAAGACAGGGAGATTCCTCACCCCTCCACTTT. This encodes CSARPPLRQGDSSPLHF.

V and J are TRBV12-3 or TRBV12-4 and TRBJ2-1, with a weak D call TRBD2 (6 bases). The CDR3 extends over 15 amino acids. V lost 5 bases and J lost 4, with 15 bases in between. This CDR3 reads CASSPSRETYNEQFF. CDR3 coding DNA: TGTGCCAGCAGTCCATCCCGGGAGACGTACAATGAGCAGTTCTTC.